The entry below gives a single T cell receptor (beta chain) sequence along with its context. No antigen is known for it. Base qualities are not at hand, and no much larger clone is one base apart. TCRbeta CDR3 regions were amplified from genomic DNA by means of the immunoSEQ Assay, a bias-controlled multiplex PCR. The source study handled its data this way. Within the assay, amplification of reference gene primers was used to estimate how many nucleated cells each sample contained. To quantify the absolute abundance of each unique TCRbeta CDR3 rearrangement, sequence reads were collapsed and filtered. For each sample, productive Simpson clonality was calculated by taking the square root of Simpson's diversity index across productive rearrangements. TCRdb took this table from immuneACCESS and kept in-frame rearrangements with V and J called. Such tables lack part of the clones; where checked against another copy, unresolved V genes explain under half of the gap, and the rest is unexplained. The V and J calls and clone size are taken from that table; D and trimming were inferred from the DNA. The sample includes 200,000 to 250,000 clones, with approximately 80% observed a single time. Jointly, the top ten make up 3.4% of the sample.

This entry comes from a study of blood T cell repertoires in COVID-19 (dated by TCRdb to about 2020). Background on the whole study: Collaborator samples came from the United States, Italy and Spain and covered acute and convalescent phases of COVID-19. Subjects who had been exposed to COVID-19, were actively infected with it, or had recovered from it provided the deeply sampled blood TCRbeta repertoires that made up the dataset. Nearly every sample came with metadata listing a de-identified subject ID, COVID-19 status, age in years and sex. A freely available public database, intended as a resource for researchers studying the immune response to SARS-CoV-2, is where the repertoires were released. The prospective study material was composed of cDNA or gDNA derived from T cells, B-cell-depleted T cells, or PBMCs. Where available, HLA class I and class II types were taken from metadata supplied by the sample provider and were not determined by assay-based typing. The samples were drawn from two sources: the first 160 participants of the ongoing ImmuneRACE study, and approximately 1,300 subjects contributed by 6 global collaborators. The paper as a whole reports these results and caveats: The quantity of clinical and demographic metadata differed by source and by participant and was supplied without curation.

The CDR3 starts with the cysteine, ends with the phenylalanine, and has 16 residues. The sequence is cut down to CDR3 DNA, 48 bases in frame from base 1. Trimming at the junction amounts to 6 bases on V and 7 bases on J, and the germline ends lie 22 bases apart. The germline V gene gives CDR1 as SGHVS and CDR2 as FNYEAQ. The collaborating institutions used their own protocols to collect whole blood in K2EDTA tubes. For TCRbeta analysis, collaborator samples were shipped as frozen whole blood, as isolated PBMCs, or as DNA extracted from either sample type. The rearranged chain carries TRBV7-6 and TRBJ2-1, and the D gene may be TRBD2, 6 bases matching. Sequencing was done on a sample of peripheral blood. The sequence was collected from a woman between 18 and 30 years old with acute or convalescent COVID-19. The CDR3 in this case is CASRKGEGTVRNEQFF. Here is the DNA: TGTGCCAGCAGAAAAGGAGAGGGGACTGTGAGGAATGAGCAGTTCTTC.